Below, 7 T cell receptor beta chains from the same sample are listed, as sequenced in a study of cytomegalovirus exposure and HLA in healthy donors (dated by TCRdb to the late 2010s). The library was built by means of the immunoSEQ multiplex PCR assay. As stored in TCRdb, this immuneACCESS dataset retains in-frame rearrangements with V and J assigned. A fraction of the clones does not appear; measured against another copy, unresolved V genes explain less than half of the discrepancy, and the remainder lacks a known reason. This sample holds more than 150,000 clones; roughly 84% were observed only once. Together, the top ten hold over 5.5% of the sample. The sequenced material came from PBMCs. Receptors were obtained from a man between 18 and 35 years old in good health and CMV-seropositive.

The chain employs TRBV18 and TRBJ2-1; D is possibly TRBD2 (6 bases). Trimming stripped 3 bases from V and 4 bases from J, with 16 bases between. The CDR3 consists of 16 residues. Germline loops: CDR1 KGHSH, CDR2 LQKENI. The CDR3: CASSPSAAGMYNEQFF. CDR3 bases: TGTGCCAGCTCACCTAGTGCGGCGGGAATGTACAATGAGCAGTTCTTC.

The chain is built from TRBV9 and TRBJ2-1; the D gene is possibly TRBD2 (5 bases). V dropped 1 base and J dropped 7 bases, with 6 bases sitting between them. Germline V gene lookup returns CDR1 SGDLS and CDR2 YYNGEE. CDR3 length equals 12 residues. CDR3 amino acids: CASSVRENEQFF. The CDR3 bases are TGTGCCAGCAGCGTAAGGGAGAATGAGCAGTTCTTC.

The J gene is TRBJ2-1, the V gene TRBV7-6, with D possibly matching TRBD1 (6 bases). Trimming shortened V by 4 bases and J by 10 bases, and 11 bases separated the two germline ends. This CDR3 has 12 amino acids. Germline CDR1 reads SGHVS; CDR2 reads FNYEAQ. The CDR3 reads CASSYGQLEQFF. The CDR3 DNA is TGTGCCAGCAGCTACGGACAGCTGGAGCAGTTCTTC.

The V call is TRBV19, the J call TRBJ1-5; 11 bases map to TRBD1. This CDR3 contains 19 residues. CDR1 is LNHDA, CDR2 SQIVND, per germline (reference sequence). The trim removed 5 bases at V and 0 bases at J, leaving 12 bases unmatched. The CDR3 protein is CASSGVRTGGLYSNQPQHF. The CDR3 nucleotides read TGTGCCAGTAGTGGGGTTCGGACAGGGGGCCTCTATAGCAATCAGCCCCAGCATTTT.

This chain links TRBV15 with TRBJ2-5; TRBD2 might be the D (6 bases). The CDR3 runs to 14 residues. CDR1 LNHNV and CDR2 YYDKDF come from the germline V gene (reference sequence). Trimming stripped 0 bases from V and 7 bases from J, with 12 bases between. Here the CDR3 DNA reads TGTGCCACCAGCAGAGATCTTGTGGGAGGGACCCAGTACTTC. Protein: CATSRDLVGGTQYF.

This chain joins TRBV29-1 and TRBJ2-7, with D tentatively TRBD1 (6 bases). The CDR3 runs 12 residues. Germline-derived CDR1 and CDR2 are SQVTM and ANQGSEA. V lost 4 bases and J 7 bases, leaving 14 bases between the germline ends. CDR3 coding DNA: TGCAGCGTTGCGACAGGATCAGGAGAGCAGTACTTC. This gives the protein CSVATGSGEQYF.

This clone was observed once. This chain connects TRBV6-1 to TRBJ2-7; D possibly corresponds to TRBD2 (5 bases). This CDR3 is 14 amino acids long. In germline, CDR1 is MNHNS, CDR2 SASEGT. Trimming removed 7 bases at V and 4 bases at J, with 17 bases between. The CDR3 sequence is CASTSDFVRYEQYF. Written as DNA, the CDR3 is TGTGCCAGCACCTCGGACTTTGTTAGGTACGAGCAGTACTTC.